These 26 T cell receptor beta chains share one sample of origin, sequenced in a study of blood T cell repertoires in COVID-19. Sequencing was performed with immunoSEQ multiplex PCR; in TCRdb, only in-frame clones are kept and a portion is missing. This table has about 300,000 clones, about 81% appearing once. The sequencing input was peripheral blood. The receptors were sampled from a human donor with COVID-19, enrolled during active disease. The donor label of this sample is uncertain.

The V and J genes are TRBV29-1 and TRBJ1-2; a possible D gene is TRBD1 (6 bases). This CDR3 region has 12 residues. Germline assignment: CDR1 SQVTM and CDR2 ANQGSEA. V was pared by 6 bases and J by 7 bases, with 15 bases between. The CDR3 DNA reads as TGCAGCGTGGACCAGGGGAGGGGTGGCTACACCTTC. It translates to CSVDQGRGGYTF.

V usage is TRBV5-1 and J usage is TRBJ2-1; 9 nucleotides agree with TRBD2. This CDR3 is built from 16 residues. Trimming took 4 bases from V and 4 from J; bases not matched to a gene: 9. Germline V lookup: CDR1 SGHRS, CDR2 YFSETQ. CDR3 in amino acids: CASSGSLAGRYNEQFF. In DNA, the CDR3 is TGCGCCAGCAGCGGTTCACTAGCGGGTAGATACAATGAGCAGTTCTTC.

The chain uses TRBV30 and TRBJ2-3; 11 nucleotides match TRBD1. V lost 0 bases, J lost 2 bases, and 4 bases stayed unmatched. From germline, CDR1 is GTSNPN and CDR2 SVGIG (reference sequence). The CDR3 is 16 amino acids. CDR3 DNA: TGTGCCTGGAGTGTGGGGACAGGGGGAATCACAGATACGCAGTATTTT. This gives the protein CAWSVGTGGITDTQYF.

This clone was detected only once. This sequence joins TRBV4-3 and TRBJ1-2; 8 bases map to TRBD1. The trim removed 0 bases at V and 3 bases at J, leaving 3 bases unmatched. Germline V CDR1 and CDR2: LGHNA, YSLEER. CDR3 length: 15 residues. CDR3 sequence (DNA): TGCGCCAGCAGCCAAGAAGGACAGGGATACTATGGCTACACCTTC. Protein: CASSQEGQGYYGYTF.

The chain links TRBV5-4 to TRBJ1-4, with D maybe TRBD1 (6 bases). Trimming removed 4 bases at V and 3 bases at J, with 10 bases between. The CDR3 covers 14 residues. CDR1 SGHNT and CDR2 YYREEE come from the germline V gene (reference sequence). The CDR3 DNA reads as TGTGCCAGCAGCGTGGGGGCCCCTAATGAAAAACTGTTTTTT. Amino acid sequence: CASSVGAPNEKLFF. Full variable domain (remainder filled in from reference TRBV5-4 and TRBJ1-4): ETGVTQSPTHLIKTRGQQVTLRCSSQSGHNTVSWYQQALGQGPQFIFQYYREEENGRGNFPPRFSGLQFPNYSSELNVNALELDDSALYLCASSVGAPNEKLFFGSGTQLSVL.

For the CDR3, the DNA is TGTGCCAGCACCCAGGGGACTAGCGGCTCCTACGAGCAGTACTTC. Amino acid sequence: CASTQGTSGSYEQYF. This chain links TRBV6-5 with TRBJ2-7, with TRBD2 matching over 11 bases. Germline lookup yields CDR1 MNHEY and CDR2 SVGAGI. The CDR3 consists of 15 residues. J lost 0 bases, V lost 7 bases, and 5 bases had no gene match.

The rearrangement joins TRBV30 to TRBJ1-2; D not resolved. CDR3 size: 17 residues. From germline, CDR1 is GTSNPN and CDR2 SVGIG (reference sequence). The V and J ends lost 0 bases and 4 bases respectively, with 21 bases between them. The CDR3 sequence is CAWSVRGGRFPSYGYTF. For the CDR3, the DNA is TGTGCCTGGAGTGTACGTGGCGGCCGGTTTCCCTCCTATGGCTACACCTTC. Drawing the rest from reference TRBV30 and TRBJ1-2, the complete variable domain is SQTIHQWPATLVQPVGSPLSLECTVEGTSNPNLYWYRQAAGRGLQLLFYSVGIGQISSEVPQNLSASRPQDRQFILSSKKLLLSDSGFYLCAWSVRGGRFPSYGYTFGSGTRLTVV.

Points on this clone: This sample includes further DNA sequences coding for the same CDR3. The chain joins TRBV6-5 to TRBJ1-2; TRBD1 might be the D (6 bases). The V and J ends lost 0 bases and 8 bases respectively, with 13 bases between them. The V gene's germline CDR1 is MNHEY and CDR2 SVGAGI. This CDR3 is 14 amino acids long. As DNA, the CDR3 is TGTGCCAGCAGTTACTCGGGGCAGGGGTCGGGCTACACCTTC. Its protein product is CASSYSGQGSGYTF.

V is TRBV6-5 and J is TRBJ2-1; 13 nucleotides agree with TRBD2. Germline assignment: CDR1 MNHEY and CDR2 SVGAGI. The CDR3 totals 13 residues. V dropped 6 bases and J dropped 7; count of bases not matched to a gene: 0. DNA for the CDR3: TGTGCCAGCAGGGGACTAGCGGGAAATGAGCAGTTCTTC. Protein sequence: CASRGLAGNEQFF.

The rearrangement uses TRBV7-6 and TRBJ2-7; D is possibly TRBD2 (6 bases). CDR1 and CDR2 from the germline V gene are SGHVS and FNYEAQ. V was clipped by 2 bases and J by 0 bases, with 17 bases between them. The CDR3 contains 17 residues. This chain's CDR3 is CASSLLAQPLSSYEQYF. The CDR3 DNA reads TGTGCCAGCAGCTTACTAGCGCAACCCCTGAGCTCCTACGAGCAGTACTTC.

The genes are TRBV3-1 (or the pseudogene TRBV3-2) and TRBJ1-4; TRBD1 aligns across 9 bases. CDR3 size: 14 residues. V was pared by 3 bases and J by 6 bases, with 2 bases of the junction left unmatched. The germline V gene encodes CDR1 LGHDT and CDR2 YNNKEL (reference sequence). This chain's CDR3 is CASSQTGGDEKLFF. The CDR3 region has the DNA TGTGCCAGCAGCCAGACAGGGGGAGATGAAAAACTGTTTTTT.

V is TRBV9 and J is TRBJ1-3, with a tentative D call TRBD1 (5 bases). Deletions cut 0 bases from V and 4 bases from J, with 11 bases between. The CDR3 runs 15 residues. Germline CDR1 reads SGDLS; CDR2 reads YYNGEE. Here the CDR3 reads CASSVAQGTGNTIYF. CDR3 in DNA: TGTGCCAGCAGCGTAGCTCAGGGAACGGGAAACACCATATATTTT.

Remarks on this clone: Additional DNA sequences in this sample encode the identical CDR3. The chain employs TRBV7-9 and TRBJ1-1, with 8 bases identical to TRBD1. J gave up 4 bases and V 4 bases, and 2 bases lay outside the gene matches. The germline gives CDR1 SEHNR, CDR2 FQNEAQ (reference sequence). The CDR3 is made up of 13 amino acids. The CDR3 sequence is CASSSTGVTEAFF. The DNA for the CDR3 is TGTGCCAGCAGCTCGACAGGGGTCACTGAAGCTTTCTTT.

The rearrangement uses TRBV20-1 and TRBJ1-1, with 10 bases lining up with TRBD1. V lost 3 bases and J lost 3; bases outside the gene matches: 16. The CDR3 loop spans 18 amino acids. The germline V gene has CDR1 DFQATT and CDR2 SNEGSKA (reference sequence). This chain's CDR3 is CSASASGQGVRWDTEAFF. Here the CDR3 DNA reads TGCAGTGCTAGTGCTTCCGGACAGGGGGTTCGTTGGGACACTGAAGCTTTCTTT.

CDR3 sequence (DNA): TGTGCCAGTAGTCCAGGACACACAGATACGCAGTATTTT. This translates into CASSPGHTDTQYF. V and J are TRBV19 and TRBJ2-3; TRBD1 might be the D (5 bases). V lost 5 bases and J lost 2, with 8 bases in between. In germline, CDR1 is LNHDA, CDR2 SQIVND (reference sequence). This CDR3 is 13 amino acids long. Complete variable domain (other parts from reference TRBV19 and TRBJ2-3): DGGITQSPKYLFRKEGQNVTLSCEQNLNHDAMYWYRQDPGQGLRLIYYSQIVNDFQKGDIAEGYSVSREKKESFPLTVTSAQKNPTAFYLCASSPGHTDTQYFGPGTRLTVL.

Worth noting for this clone: In the same sample, other DNA sequences code for this CDR3. This sequence joins TRBV19 and TRBJ2-5, with D hard to call. This CDR3 is 12 amino acids long. The germline V gene has CDR1 LNHDA and CDR2 SQIVND (reference sequence). Trimming cost V 0 bases and J 4 bases, with 3 bases left between them. The CDR3 nucleotides are TGTGCCAGTAGTATAGATAGAGAGACCCAGTACTTC. The encoded protein is CASSIDRETQYF.

This clone came up a few times. The genes are TRBV6-1 and TRBJ1-5; TRBD1 is a possible D gene (5 bases). Germline loops: CDR1 MNHNS, CDR2 SASEGT. This CDR3 contains 15 residues. Trimming removed 2 bases at V and 4 bases at J, with 12 bases between. CDR3 residues: CASSEMGRANQPQHF. The DNA of the CDR3 is TGTGCCAGCAGTGAAATGGGCAGGGCAAATCAGCCCCAGCATTTT.

The gene calls are TRBV6-6 and TRBJ1-4; 7 nucleotides line up with TRBD1. The germline V gene has CDR1 MNHNY and CDR2 SVGAGI (reference sequence). J was trimmed by 8 bases and V by 2 bases; bases with no gene match: 8. CDR3 length equals 15 residues. The CDR3 DNA follows: TGTGCCAGCAGTTACGGGGACAGCAAAGGGGAAAAACTGTTTTTT. Protein sequence: CASSYGDSKGEKLFF.

The rearrangement uses TRBV7-3 and TRBJ1-1; 9 bases match TRBD1. The V gene end was trimmed by 2 bases and the J gene end by 6 bases; junction bases not matched to a gene: 7. The CDR3 loop spans 15 amino acids. Germline-derived CDR1 and CDR2 are SGHTA and FQGTGA. The CDR3 region has the DNA TGTGCCAGCAGCTTACTCGGACAGGGGTTGCCTGAAGCTTTCTTT. Encoded protein: CASSLLGQGLPEAFF.

The rearrangement links TRBV18 to TRBJ2-1, with 12 bases that match TRBD2. Germline lookup yields CDR1 KGHSH and CDR2 LQKENI. The CDR3 runs to 20 residues. V was pared by 3 bases and J by 2 bases, with 14 bases of the junction left unmatched. In DNA form, the CDR3 reads TGTGCCAGCTCACCGCGACTAGCGGGAGACAGTACCAACACCTACAATGAGCAGTTCTTC. It yields the protein CASSPRLAGDSTNTYNEQFF.

The CDR3 DNA sequence: TGCGCCAGCAGCCAACTAGCGGGAGAGCTAAATGAGCAGTTCTTC. It encodes CASSQLAGELNEQFF. The chain couples TRBV5-1 to TRBJ2-1, with 11 bases aligning to TRBD2. Germline V gene sequence: CDR1 SGHRS, CDR2 YFSETQ. V gave up 4 bases and J gave up 7 bases; unmatched junction bases: 7. The CDR3 spans 15 residues.

The chain has TRBV18 and TRBJ1-4; D remains ambiguous. The V end was cut by 3 bases, the J end by 4 bases, with 18 bases between. The CDR3 covers 17 residues. Germline loops: CDR1 KGHSH, CDR2 LQKENI. DNA for the CDR3: TGTGCCAGCTCACCTACAGTCGGGGAAGGGAGTAATGAAAAACTGTTTTTT. Amino acids: CASSPTVGEGSNEKLFF.

This clone showed up just once. The rearrangement links TRBV30 to TRBJ2-1; D not resolved. The CDR3 runs 14 residues. Germline-derived CDR1 and CDR2 are GTSNPN and SVGIG (reference sequence). V shed 1 base and J shed 0 bases, with 7 bases lying between them. The CDR3: CAWSGGSSYNEQFF. CDR3 DNA sequence: TGTGCCTGGAGTGGCGGAAGCTCCTACAATGAGCAGTTCTTC.

This clone appeared once. The chain employs TRBV5-1 and TRBJ1-1; 10 nucleotides line up with TRBD1. V trimming: 0 bases; J trimming: 5 bases; junction bases outside the gene matches: 10. The CDR3 consists of 17 residues. Germline V CDR1 and CDR2: SGHRS, YFSETQ. DNA for the CDR3: TGCGCCAGCAGCTTGGGGAGACAGGGGGCGCTGAGGACTGAAGCTTTCTTT. Its translation: CASSLGRQGALRTEAFF.

J is TRBJ2-7 and V is TRBV28; 8 nucleotides line up with TRBD2. The CDR3 sequence is 16 residues long. The J segment lost 4 bases and the V segment lost 3 bases, leaving 11 bases of the junction unmatched. Germline V CDR1 and CDR2: MDHEN, SYDVKM. CDR3 DNA: TGTGCCAGCAGTTTCGCCGGGACTAGTTGGGGATACGAGCAGTACTTC. This codes for CASSFAGTSWGYEQYF.

In its sample, this clone was seen a few times. The chain joins TRBV7-3 to TRBJ1-1; no clear D. This CDR3 is 15 amino acids long. Germline CDR1 and CDR2: SGHTA and FQGTGA. Trimming shortened V by 1 base and J by 1 base, and 10 bases separated the two germline ends. CDR3 protein: CASSLNAAGNTEAFF. The CDR3 DNA follows: TGTGCCAGCAGCTTAAATGCCGCAGGGAACACTGAAGCTTTCTTT.